This TCR beta chain was observed in a study of cytomegalovirus exposure and HLA in healthy donors. Points from the study as a whole: Equally common other TCR beta chains were less clonally expanded than HLA-associated ones, a later analysis found.

13 Jbeta primers and 60 Vbeta primers were used for the PCR. Measured with immunoSEQ multiplex PCR; TCRdb has only the in-frame clones, and not every one. The sample has about 180,000 clones; roughly 75% are singletons. For this clone: No antigen is known for it.

Germline CDR1 is SGHDT and CDR2 is YYEEEE. Trimming at V came to 2 bases and at J to 7 bases, leaving 9 bases not matched to a gene. There are 16 residues in the CDR3. Sequencing was done on a sample of PBMCs. The source is a woman aged 25 to 39 in good health and CMV-seronegative. The rearrangement links TRBV5-6 to TRBJ1-6; 7 bases match TRBD1. CDR3 amino acids: CASSFVDREPNSPLHF. CDR3 DNA sequence: TGTGCCAGCAGCTTCGTCGACAGGGAACCGAATTCACCCCTCCACTTT.